Sequencing of this TCR beta chain was carried out in a study of OX40 agonist ivuxolimab in advanced cancers. Whole-study results and caveats: Not determined was the antigen specificity of the expanded peripheral T cells.

This clone was recorded a few times. The antigen is undetermined. Sequencing was performed with immunoSEQ multiplex PCR; in TCRdb, only in-frame clones are kept and a portion is missing. The sample shows tens of thousands of clones, approximately 84% of them seen only once. The sequence came from an adult with an advanced solid tumor such as melanoma, head and neck, liver or kidney cancer. The sample here was CD4+ or CD8+ T cells sorted from blood, taken in a trial of the OX40 agonist ivuxolimab.

CDR3: CASSYPTGLGGNTIYF. The CDR3 DNA reads TGTGCCAGCAGCTATCCTACAGGGTTGGGGGGAAACACCATATATTTT. The V and J genes are TRBV5-5 and TRBJ1-3; a possible D gene is TRBD1 (6 bases). The CDR3 contains 16 residues. Between the trimmed V and J ends, which lost 3 bases and 4 bases, there was a span of 17 bases. In germline, CDR1 is SGHKS, CDR2 YYEKEE (reference sequence).